The clone carrying this TCR beta chain was counted a single time. The data derive from a study of shared clonotypes between healthy human individuals. Repertoires were generated with immunoSEQ multiplex PCR, while TCRdb's copy carries only in-frame clones and drops some. The repertoire holds approximately 350,000 clones, with roughly 96% as singletons. This clonotype was obtained from a young man in good health. Sequencing input: memory CD8+ T cells sorted from blood. The subset: CD45RO+ cells pooled with CCR7-negative TemRA cells.

CDR3 in DNA: TGTGCCTGGACTCGACAGGGTTGGAATGAGCAGTTCTTC. Translation: CAWTRQGWNEQFF. The J gene is TRBJ2-1, the V gene TRBV30, with 7 bases fitting TRBD1. This CDR3 contains 13 residues. Germline V CDR1 and CDR2: GTSNPN, SVGIG (reference sequence). J was trimmed by 7 bases and V by 4 bases; bases with no gene match: 7. The full variable domain, completed using reference TRBV30 and TRBJ2-1, is SQTIHQWPATLVQPVGSPLSLECTVEGTSNPNLYWYRQAAGRGLQLLFYSVGIGQISSEVPQNLSASRPQDRQFILSSKKLLLSDSGFYLCAWTRQGWNEQFFGPGTRLTVL.